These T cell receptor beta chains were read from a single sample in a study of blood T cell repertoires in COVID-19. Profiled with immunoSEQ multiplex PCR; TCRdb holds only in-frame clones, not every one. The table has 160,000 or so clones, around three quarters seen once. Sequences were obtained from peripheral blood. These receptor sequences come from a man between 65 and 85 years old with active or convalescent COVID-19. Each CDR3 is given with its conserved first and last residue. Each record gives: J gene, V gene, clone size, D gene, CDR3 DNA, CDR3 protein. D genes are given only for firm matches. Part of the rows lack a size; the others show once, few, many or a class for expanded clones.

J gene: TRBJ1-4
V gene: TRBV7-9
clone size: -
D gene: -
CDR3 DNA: TGTGCCAGCAGCCTCCGACAGGATGAAAAACTGTTTTTT
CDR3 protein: CASSLRQDEKLFF

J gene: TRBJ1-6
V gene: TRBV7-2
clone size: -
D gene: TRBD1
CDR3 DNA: TGTGCCAGCAGCTTTACCGGGACAGGGAATTCACCCCTCCACTTT
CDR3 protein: CASSFTGTGNSPLHF

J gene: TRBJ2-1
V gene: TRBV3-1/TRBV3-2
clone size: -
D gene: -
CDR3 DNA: TGTGCCAGCAGCCAAGAAGGACTACTCAATGAGCAGTTCTTC
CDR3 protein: CASSQEGLLNEQFF

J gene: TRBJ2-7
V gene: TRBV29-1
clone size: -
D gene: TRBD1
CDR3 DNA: TGCAGCGTGGACCTACAGGGGGCTAAAGAGCAGTACTTC
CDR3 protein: CSVDLQGAKEQYF

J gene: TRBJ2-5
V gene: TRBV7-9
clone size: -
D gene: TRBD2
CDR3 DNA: TGTGCCAGCAGCTCTGGGGGGGTAGAGACCCAGTACTTC
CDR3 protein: CASSSGGVETQYF

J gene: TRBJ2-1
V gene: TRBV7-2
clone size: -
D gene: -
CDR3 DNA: TGTGCCAGCAGCTCCCTAGGCCGCGGAAGCTCCTACAATGAGCAGTTCTTC
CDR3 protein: CASSSLGRGSSYNEQFF

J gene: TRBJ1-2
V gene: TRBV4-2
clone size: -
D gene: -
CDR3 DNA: TGTGCCAGCAGCCAGGGGGGAAATAACTATGGCTACACCTTC
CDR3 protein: CASSQGGNNYGYTF

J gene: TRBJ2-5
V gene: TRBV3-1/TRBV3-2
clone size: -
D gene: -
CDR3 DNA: TGTGCCAGCAGCCAAGAAGTCCCGGGGGAGACCCAGTACTTC
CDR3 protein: CASSQEVPGETQYF

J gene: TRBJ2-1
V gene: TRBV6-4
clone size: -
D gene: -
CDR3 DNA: TGTGCCAGCAGTGACGGGCCCCTCCAGGGGGGATCCTACAATGAGCAGTTCTTC
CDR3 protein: CASSDGPLQGGSYNEQFF

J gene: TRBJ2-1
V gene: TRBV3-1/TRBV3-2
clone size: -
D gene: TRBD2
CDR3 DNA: TGTGCCAGCAGCCTCCGGGTTAGCGGGGGGGCAGGTTTCTACAATGAGCAGTTCTTC
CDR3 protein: CASSLRVSGGAGFYNEQFF

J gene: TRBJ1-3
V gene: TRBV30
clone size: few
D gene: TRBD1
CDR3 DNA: TGTGCCTGGAGTGTGACAGGGGGCGAAAACACCATATATTTT
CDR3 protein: CAWSVTGGENTIYF

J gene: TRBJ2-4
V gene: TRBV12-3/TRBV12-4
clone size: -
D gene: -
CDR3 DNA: TGTGCCAGCAGTTTTTCTTTAAACATTCAGTACTTC
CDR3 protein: CASSFSLNIQYF

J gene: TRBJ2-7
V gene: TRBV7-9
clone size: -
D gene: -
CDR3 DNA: TGTGCCAGCAGCTTAGCAGGGGTCGAGCAGTACTTC
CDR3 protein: CASSLAGVEQYF

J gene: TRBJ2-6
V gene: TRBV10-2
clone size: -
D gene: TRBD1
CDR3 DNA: TGCGCCAGCAGTGATCGACAGGGGACTGGGGCCAACGTCCTGACTTTC
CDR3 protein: CASSDRQGTGANVLTF

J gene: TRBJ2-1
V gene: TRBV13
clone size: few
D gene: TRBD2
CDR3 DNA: TGTGCCAGCAGCTTAGGCCCGGGGGGCTACAATGAGCAGTTCTTC
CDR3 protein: CASSLGPGGYNEQFF

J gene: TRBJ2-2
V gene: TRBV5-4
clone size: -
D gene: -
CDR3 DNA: TGTGCCAGCAGCTCTTACACCGGGGAGCTGTTTTTT
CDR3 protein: CASSSYTGELFF